The source of this TCR beta chain is a study of tumor and adjacent non-tumor tissue in lung cancer. The library came from three nested PCR rounds adapted from ARM-PCR protocols. In TCRdb, the multiplex PCR reads were re-called with MiXCR into one record per CDR3 protein. The data show approximately 86,000 distinct CDR3 sequences, around 77% seen once. This sample's RNA came from whole unsorted tissue. The CDR3 has 14 residues. Germline CDR1 and CDR2: SGHDN and FVKESK. Trimming removed 7 bases at V and 15 bases at J, with 26 bases between. J is TRBJ2-3 and V is TRBV14; possibly TRBD2 for D (6 bases). What was sequenced was lung tumor tissue. This clonotype originated in a woman in her thirties or forties with non-small cell lung cancer. The CDR3, as DNA: TGTGCCAGCATCATGTCGGGGGAGTCAGATACGCGATATTTT. Protein sequence: CASIMSGESDTRYF.